This record concerns one TCR beta chain sequence. Its antigen is still unknown. After removal of 4 bases from V and 2 bases from J, the junction contained 7 bases not matched to a gene. The CDR3 consists of 16 residues. Per germline, CDR1 SGHTA and CDR2 FQGNSA. The authors incorporated unique molecular identifiers into the TCR beta cDNA libraries. Roughly 500,000 cDNA molecules came from 1 to 10 million T cells. TCRdb reprocessed the PCR reads via MiXCR and lists one record per CDR3 protein. The sample contains about 820,000 distinct CDR3 sequences, approximately 53% of which appear only once. The entry originates in a study of post-analysis software for immune sequencing data. General study points: Samples from one preparation batch, clustered by F measure, grouped strongly together. TRBV5-6, TRBV5-1 and TRBV20-1 were among roughly five TRBV segments more frequent in patients than controls.

Sequencing input: blood. The TCR was taken from a girl between 10 and 17 years old with multiple sclerosis. V and J are TRBV7-2 and TRBJ2-7; the match to TRBD2 covers 11 bases. This CDR3 is CASSSYLSGRAYEQYF. DNA of the CDR3: TGTGCCAGCAGCTCCTATCTTAGCGGGAGGGCCTACGAGCAGTACTTC.